This TCR beta chain is drawn from a study of cytomegalovirus exposure and HLA in healthy donors. Whole-study context: Early released data had around 89 million unique TCRs, all coming from HLA-typed donors.

A remark on this clone: Its antigen is not known.

This PCR relied on a set of 60 Vbeta primers and 13 Jbeta primers. Clones were read by immunoSEQ multiplex PCR, and TCRdb kept only the in-frame ones, dropping some. The ten most abundant clones cover roughly 0.94% of a sample with 100,000 to 150,000 clones. Regarding the study as a whole: Specific recognition of CMV antigens was confirmed in vitro for a few chains (all CMV-associated).

There are 15 residues in the CDR3. Trimming took 0 bases from V and 3 from J, leaving 9 bases between them. CDR1 ENHRY and CDR2 SYGVKD come from the germline V gene. This sequence joins TRBV10-3 and TRBJ1-5, with a possible D match to TRBD1 (5 bases). The material sequenced was PBMCs. This sequence was found in a man younger than 35 in good health and CMV-seronegative. The CDR3 loop reads CAISESQGNNQPQHF. The CDR3 region has the DNA TGTGCCATCAGTGAGTCCCAGGGTAACAATCAGCCCCAGCATTTT.